The clone carrying this TCR delta chain occurred a few times. The target antigen is unknown. The sample is drawn from a study of Vδ1+ human thymocytes. After removal of 3 bases from V and 0 bases from J, the junction contained 23 bases not matched to a gene. This CDR3 is 22 amino acids long. The V gene's germline CDR1 is TSWWSYY and CDR2 QGS. Thymocytes were sorted as CD3+ TCRVdelta1+ TCRVdelta2- after alphabeta T cell depletion. Sequences come from RNA converted to cDNA by reverse transcription. CDR3 amplicons came from multiplex PCR with pooled V-gene forward and constant-region reverse primers. TCRdb applied CATT to the multiplex PCR reads for clone calling. The sample consists of about 53,000 delta-chain clones, about 15% of them appearing once. Notes on the study in general: TRG sequences recurred across donors, whereas TRD sequences stayed essentially private. Highly polyclonal TRG and TRD repertoires with Gaussian CDR3 length distributions appeared in thymus. Unexpected Vdelta2 sequences could cause misinterpretation of bulk repertoire data.

V usage is TRDV1 and J usage is TRDJ1; 9 positions agree with TRDD3. The sequence was collected from a girl less than two years old who had congenital heart surgery. The sample was Vdelta1+ gamma-delta thymocytes from the thymus. Sample subset: FACS-sorted CD3+ TCRalphabeta- TCRVdelta1+ TCRVdelta2- thymocytes. CDR3: CALGDLPSWDLGDALYTDKLIF. The CDR3 DNA reads TGTGCTCTTGGGGACCTACCTTCCTGGGATCTGGGGGATGCTTTATACACCGATAAACTCATCTTT.